This T cell receptor beta chain originates from a study of blood T cell repertoires in COVID-19. Study-wide context: COVID-19 samples from acute and convalescent phases originated in the United States, Italy and Spain. Nucleic acid was either cDNA or gDNA, and it came from T cells, B-cell-depleted T cells, or PBMCs.

Original data processing: For nucleated cells, counts were estimated from reference gene primer amplification. Sequencing was performed with immunoSEQ multiplex PCR; in TCRdb, only in-frame clones are kept and a portion is missing. For V, J and clone size, that table is used; D and trimming come from the DNA. The sample includes about 230,000 clones, 70% to 90% of them seen just once. Seattle patients were enrolled while actively infected and followed longitudinally. The germline gives CDR1 MDHEN, CDR2 SYDVKM. The CDR3 consists of 14 residues. The V end was cut by 2 bases, the J end by 0 bases, with 5 bases between. This clone was seen a few times.

This clonotype was sampled from a man between 45 and 60 years old with COVID-19, enrolled during active disease. This chain joins TRBV28 and TRBJ1-3; D unclear. The sample consisted of peripheral blood. The CDR3 reads CASSLGSSGNTIYF. In DNA form, the CDR3 reads TGTGCCAGCAGTTTAGGTAGCTCTGGAAACACCATATATTTT. The full variable domain, rest sourced from reference TRBV28 and TRBJ1-3, is DVKVTQSSRYLVKRTGEKVFLECVQDMDHENMFWYRQDPGLGLRLIYFSYDVKMKEKGDIPEGYSVSREKKERFSLILESASTNQTSMYLCASSLGSSGNTIYFGEGSWLTVV.